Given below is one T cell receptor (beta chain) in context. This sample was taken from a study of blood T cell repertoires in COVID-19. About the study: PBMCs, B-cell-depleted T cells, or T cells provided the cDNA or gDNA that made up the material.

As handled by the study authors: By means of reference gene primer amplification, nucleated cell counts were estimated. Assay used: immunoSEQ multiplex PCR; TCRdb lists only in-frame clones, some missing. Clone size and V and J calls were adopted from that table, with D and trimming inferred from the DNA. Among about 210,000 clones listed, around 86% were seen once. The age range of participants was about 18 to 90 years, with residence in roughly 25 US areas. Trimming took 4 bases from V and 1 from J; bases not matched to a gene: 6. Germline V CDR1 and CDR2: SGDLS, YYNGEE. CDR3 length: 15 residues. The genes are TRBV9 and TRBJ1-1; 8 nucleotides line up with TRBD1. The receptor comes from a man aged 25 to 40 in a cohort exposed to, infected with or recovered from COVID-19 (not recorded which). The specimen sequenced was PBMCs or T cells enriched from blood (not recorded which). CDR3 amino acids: CASSPRTGKNTEAFF. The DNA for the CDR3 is TGTGCCAGCAGCCCCAGGACAGGGAAGAACACTGAAGCTTTCTTT.